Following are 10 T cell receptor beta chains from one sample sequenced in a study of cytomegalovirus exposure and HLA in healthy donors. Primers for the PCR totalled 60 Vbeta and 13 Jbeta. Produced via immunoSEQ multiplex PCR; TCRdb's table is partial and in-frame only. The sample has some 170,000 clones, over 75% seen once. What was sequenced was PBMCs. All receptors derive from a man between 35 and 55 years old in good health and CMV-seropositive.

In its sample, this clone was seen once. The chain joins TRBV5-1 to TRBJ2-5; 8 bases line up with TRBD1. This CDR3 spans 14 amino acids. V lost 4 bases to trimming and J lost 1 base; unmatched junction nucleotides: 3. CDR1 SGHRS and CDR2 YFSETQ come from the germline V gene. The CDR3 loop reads CASSVGQAQETQYF. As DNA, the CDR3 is TGCGCCAGCAGCGTGGGACAGGCCCAAGAGACCCAGTACTTC. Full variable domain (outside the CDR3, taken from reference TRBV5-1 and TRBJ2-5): KAGVTQTPRYLIKTRGQQVTLSCSPISGHRSVSWYQQTPGQGLQFLFEYFSETQRNKGNFPGRFSGRQFSNSRSEMNVSTLELGDSALYLCASSVGQAQETQYFGPGTRLLVL.

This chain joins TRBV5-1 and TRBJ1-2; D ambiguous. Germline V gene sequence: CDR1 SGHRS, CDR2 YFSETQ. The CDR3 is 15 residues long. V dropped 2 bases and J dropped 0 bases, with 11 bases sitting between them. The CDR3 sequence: CASSLYDKPNYGYTF. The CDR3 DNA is TGCGCCAGCAGCTTATACGATAAGCCTAACTATGGCTACACCTTC.

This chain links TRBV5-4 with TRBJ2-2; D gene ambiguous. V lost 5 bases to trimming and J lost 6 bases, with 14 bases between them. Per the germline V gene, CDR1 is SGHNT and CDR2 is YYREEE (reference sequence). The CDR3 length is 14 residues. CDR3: CASRHDSFSGELFF. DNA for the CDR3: TGTGCCAGCAGACACGACTCTTTTTCCGGGGAGCTGTTTTTT. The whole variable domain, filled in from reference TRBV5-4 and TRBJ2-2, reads ETGVTQSPTHLIKTRGQQVTLRCSSQSGHNTVSWYQQALGQGPQFIFQYYREEENGRGNFPPRFSGLQFPNYSSELNVNALELDDSALYLCASRHDSFSGELFFGEGSRLTVL.

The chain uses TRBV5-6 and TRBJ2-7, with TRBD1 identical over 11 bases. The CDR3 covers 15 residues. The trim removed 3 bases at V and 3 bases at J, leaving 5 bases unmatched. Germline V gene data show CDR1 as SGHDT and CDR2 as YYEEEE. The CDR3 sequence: CASSYRDRGNYEQYF. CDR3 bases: TGTGCCAGCAGCTACAGGGACAGGGGGAACTACGAGCAGTACTTC.

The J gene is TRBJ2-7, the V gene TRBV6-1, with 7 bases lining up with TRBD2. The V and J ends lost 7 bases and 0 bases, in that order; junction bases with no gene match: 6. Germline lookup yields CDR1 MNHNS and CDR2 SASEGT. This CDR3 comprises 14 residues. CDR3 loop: CASNPAGTSYEQYF. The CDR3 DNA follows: TGTGCCAGCAACCCAGCGGGAACCTCCTACGAGCAGTACTTC.

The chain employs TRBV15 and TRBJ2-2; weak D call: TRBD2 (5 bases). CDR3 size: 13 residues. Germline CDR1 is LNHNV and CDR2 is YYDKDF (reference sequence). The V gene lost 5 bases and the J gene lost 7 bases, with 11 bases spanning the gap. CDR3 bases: TGTGCCACCAGCGACCGCCGGGGCGGGGAGCTGTTTTTT. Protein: CATSDRRGGELFF.

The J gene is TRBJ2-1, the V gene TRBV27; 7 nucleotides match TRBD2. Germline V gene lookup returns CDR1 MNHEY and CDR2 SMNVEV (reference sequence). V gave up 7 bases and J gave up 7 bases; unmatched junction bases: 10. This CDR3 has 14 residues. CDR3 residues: CASTPGGGQNEQFF. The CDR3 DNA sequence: TGTGCCAGCACCCCCGGGGGAGGGCAGAATGAGCAGTTCTTC.

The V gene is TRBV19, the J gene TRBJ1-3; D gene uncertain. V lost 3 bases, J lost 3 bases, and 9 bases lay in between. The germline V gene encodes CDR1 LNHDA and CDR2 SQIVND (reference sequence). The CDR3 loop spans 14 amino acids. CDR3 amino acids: CASSIGPLGNTIYF. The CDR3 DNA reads TGTGCCAGTAGTATCGGTCCACTTGGAAACACCATATATTTT.

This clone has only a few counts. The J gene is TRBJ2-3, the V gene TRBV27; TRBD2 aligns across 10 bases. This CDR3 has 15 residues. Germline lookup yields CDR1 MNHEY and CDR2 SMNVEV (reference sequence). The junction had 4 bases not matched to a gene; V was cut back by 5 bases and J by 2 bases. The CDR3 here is CASSPGTSVTDTQYF. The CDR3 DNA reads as TGTGCCAGCAGTCCCGGGACTAGCGTCACAGATACGCAGTATTTT.

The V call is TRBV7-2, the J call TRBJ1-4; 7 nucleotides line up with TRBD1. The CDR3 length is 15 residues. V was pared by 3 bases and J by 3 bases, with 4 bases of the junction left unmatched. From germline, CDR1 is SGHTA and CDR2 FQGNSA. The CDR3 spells CASSFPRGANEKLFF. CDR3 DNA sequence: TGTGCCAGCAGCTTTCCCAGGGGGGCTAATGAAAAACTGTTTTTT.